The present entry profiles one T cell receptor beta chain with its context. The antigen is undetermined. The sample belongs to a study of T cell responses to AZD1222 COVID-19 vaccine. Findings and limits, study-wide: White British people made up most donors, females outnumbered males, and clonal diversity was possibly underestimated. Sampling captured repertoires only after the peak T cell response.

Germline values: CDR1 WSHSY, CDR2 SAAADI. This CDR3 has 13 amino acids. V gave up 8 bases and J gave up 3 bases, with 13 bases separating them. The repertoire was sequenced with immunoSEQ multiplex PCR; TCRdb's copy has only in-frame clones and lacks some. The table includes tens of thousands of clones, roughly 89% detected once. The sequence came from an adult who received the AZD1222 COVID-19 vaccine. The chain is built from TRBV10-2 and TRBJ1-1, with D tentatively TRBD1 (6 bases). Sequenced here: peripheral blood, sampled 28 days after the second AZD1222 dose. The CDR3 spells CASSRDTYTEAFF. DNA of the CDR3: TGCGCCAGCTCCAGGGACACTTACACTGAAGCTTTCTTT.